Below, 4 T cell receptor beta chains from the same sample are listed, as sequenced in a study of T-cell reconstitution after alpha-beta-depleted transplantation in children. As it was prepared, the TCRbeta library received unique molecular identifiers. TCRdb itself ran the PCR reads through MiXCR, one entry per CDR3 protein. Here the sample spans about 300,000 distinct CDR3 sequences, over 9% being singletons. Sequencing used PBMCs, obtained before TCRalphabeta/CD19-depleted stem cell transplant. Source of these receptors: a boy younger than two with acute myeloid leukemia, due to receive a stem cell transplant.

The CDR3 is CASTRGGTSYNEQFF. CDR3 sequence (DNA): TGTGCCAGCACCCGGGGGGGGACCTCCTACAATGAGCAGTTCTTC. V gene TRBV12-3 or TRBV12-4 combines with J gene TRBJ2-1, with TRBD2 matching over 8 bases. CDR3 length equals 15 residues. V trimming: 7 bases; J trimming: 0 bases; junction bases outside the gene matches: 5.

This clonotype was picked up a small number of times. The rearrangement links TRBV11-3 to TRBJ2-1; tentatively, D is TRBD2 (6 bases). This CDR3 contains 17 residues. CDR1 is SGHNT, CDR2 YENEEA, per germline. Trimming pared 0 bases from V and 0 bases from J, leaving 12 bases between. The CDR3 loop reads CASSLDGSEGSYNEQFF. CDR3 bases: TGTGCCAGCAGCTTAGATGGGTCGGAGGGCTCCTACAATGAGCAGTTCTTC.

The chain links TRBV7-9 to TRBJ1-4; D might be TRBD1 (6 bases). The length of the CDR3 is 16 residues. The germline CDR1 and CDR2 sequences are SEHNR and FQNEAQ (reference sequence). With 0 bases removed from V and 8 bases from J, the gap between germline ends came to 16 bases. The CDR3 DNA reads as TGTGCCAGCAGCTTAGCCCGGGACACCGCCCTGGAAAAACTGTTTTTT. This gives the protein CASSLARDTALEKLFF. The variable domain in full, completed from reference TRBV7-9 and TRBJ1-4, reads DTGVSQNPRHKITKRGQNVTFRCDPISEHNRLYWYRQTLGQGPEFLTYFQNEAQLEKSRLLSDRFSAERPKGSFSTLEIQRTEQGDSAMYLCASSLARDTALEKLFFGSGTQLSVL.

This clonotype was seen only a few times. V usage is TRBV7-2 and J usage is TRBJ1-4, with 9 bases identical to TRBD1. The CDR3 runs 15 residues. CDR1 and CDR2 from the germline V gene are SGHTA and FQGNSA. Trimming took 4 bases from V and 7 from J; bases not matched to a gene: 7. CDR3 amino acids: CASSSDRGGTEKLFF. The CDR3 DNA reads TGTGCCAGCAGCTCCGACAGGGGGGGGACTGAAAAACTGTTTTTT.